The clone carrying this TCR beta chain was detected once. The target antigen is unknown. Naive and memory CD4+ T cell DNA was deep-sequenced without culture. Using immunoSEQ multiplex PCR, the repertoire was profiled, and TCRdb retains in-frame clones only, with some absent. The table includes about 37,000 clones, around 85% detected once. This specimen belongs to a study of CD4 T cells in relation to SARS-CoV-2 and coronaviruses. General study points: The assay detects memory recall responses, not culture-primed primary responses.

This CDR3 contains 15 residues. Germline V gene data show CDR1 as GTSNPN and CDR2 as SVGIG (reference sequence). V was cut by 2 bases and J by 4 bases, with 15 bases left in between. The sequenced material came from memory CD4+ T cells from PBMCs. This chain joins TRBV30 and TRBJ1-5, with D possibly TRBD1 on 6 matching bases. The receptor's source is an adult with COVID-19. The CDR3 reads CAWSYGGLGNQPQHF. The CDR3 coding sequence is TGTGCCTGGAGTTACGGGGGCCTTGGTAATCAGCCCCAGCATTTT.